The entry below gives a single T cell receptor (beta chain) sequence along with its context. In this sample, this clonotype turned up a few times. The specificity of this receptor is unknown. No much larger clone exists at a distance of one base, and base qualities are not known. This specimen belongs to a study of response to subunit inactivated influenza vaccine (dated by TCRdb to 2016 to 2018). At the level of the whole study: The study used deep quantitative T cell receptor repertoire profiling to track responses to a trivalent subunit inactivated influenza vaccine.

V loses 0 bases of germline sequence and J loses 4 bases, and the interval between the two ends is 12 bases. The CDR3 measures 15 amino acids from cysteine to phenylalanine. Only the CDR3 DNA is retained, 45 bases long and in frame from the first base. CDR1 LGHDT and CDR2 YNNKEL were looked up in the germline V gene (reference sequence). General study outcomes and caveats: It was suggested by the authors that each seasonal influenza vaccination may recruit only a limited number of new T cells.

The library was produced with RT-PCR. For sequencing, an Illumina HiSeq 2500 was employed. The public reads were reanalyzed by TCRdb: fastp trimming at Q25, MiXCR alignment, in-frame beta chains only. Entries are consolidated by CDR3 protein sequence, retaining the most common genes and DNA. The sample table holds 860,000 or so distinct CDR3 sequences, of which 21% were seen once. In total, the top ten clones hold roughly 10% of the sample. The chain couples TRBV3-1 to TRBJ1-2, and TRBD1 may be the D gene, going by 5 matching bases. The sequence was collected from a man between 50 and 59 years old who received an inactivated influenza vaccine. Donor details come from another sample of the same person, matched by shared clones. The sequences come from PBMCs from blood, collected 5 days after vaccination. CDR3 protein: CASSQDSGPPYGYTF. The nucleotide sequence reads TGTGCCAGCAGCCAAGATTCGGGACCGCCCTATGGCTACACCTTC.